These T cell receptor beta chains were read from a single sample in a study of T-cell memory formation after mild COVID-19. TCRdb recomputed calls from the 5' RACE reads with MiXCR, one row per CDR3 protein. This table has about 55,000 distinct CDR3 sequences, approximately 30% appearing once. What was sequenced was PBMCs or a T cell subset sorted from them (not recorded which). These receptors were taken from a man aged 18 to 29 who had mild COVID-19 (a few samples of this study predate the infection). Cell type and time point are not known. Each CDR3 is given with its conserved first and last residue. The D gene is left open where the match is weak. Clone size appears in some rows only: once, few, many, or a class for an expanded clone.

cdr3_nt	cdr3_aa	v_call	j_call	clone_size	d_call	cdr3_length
TGTGCCAGCAGGCAGAGCGGGGGGGAACTAGATACGCAGTATTTT	CASRQSGGELDTQYF	TRBV2	TRBJ2-3	NA	TRBD2	15
TGTGCCAGCAGCTCAGGCGCGGGTTGGTACGAGCAGTACTTC	CASSSGAGWYEQYF	TRBV11-2	TRBJ2-7	NA	NA	14
TGTGCCAGCAGCTCCACGGAGGGGCTCAGTCGGGAGCAGTTCTTC	CASSSTEGLSREQFF	TRBV9	TRBJ2-1	many	NA	15
TGTGCCAGCAGTCCCCGGGTAGCCAAAAACATTCAGTACTTC	CASSPRVAKNIQYF	TRBV6-5	TRBJ2-4	NA	NA	14
TGTGCCAGCTCACCATCGGAGATTAGCAATCAGCCCCAGCATTTT	CASSPSEISNQPQHF	TRBV18	TRBJ1-5	NA	NA	15
TGTGCCAGCAGTGAAGGACTTATCTACAATGAGCAGTTCTTC	CASSEGLIYNEQFF	TRBV2	TRBJ2-1	NA	NA	14
TGTGCCAGCAGTTACGCCTCGGGGGCCTCCGGGGAGCTGTTTTTT	CASSYASGASGELFF	TRBV6-2/TRBV6-3	TRBJ2-2	NA	NA	15
TGCGCCAGCAGCCAAGAATGGGCAGGGCCCCGGCAGTACTTC	CASSQEWAGPRQYF	TRBV4-1	TRBJ2-7	NA	NA	14
TGTGCCAGCATCGCGGGAAACTCTGGGGCCAACGTCCTGACTTTC	CASIAGNSGANVLTF	TRBV6-6	TRBJ2-6	NA	NA	15
TGCGCCAGCAGCCGGACAGACACCGGGGAGCTGTTTTTT	CASSRTDTGELFF	TRBV4-1	TRBJ2-2	once	NA	13
TGCAGTGCCAGGAAGGCTTCGGAAAACATTCAGTACTTC	CSARKASENIQYF	TRBV20-1	TRBJ2-4	NA	NA	13
TGTGCCAGCAGTTACTCGGAGGATCACATCTCTGGAAACACCATATATTTT	CASSYSEDHISGNTIYF	TRBV6-2/TRBV6-3	TRBJ1-3	few	NA	17
TGTGCCACCAGCAGAGATCGACTCCAAGAGACCCAGTACTTC	CATSRDRLQETQYF	TRBV15	TRBJ2-5	NA	NA	14
TGTGCCAGCAGCTCAAGGACAGGGAGGGAGCAGTACTTC	CASSSRTGREQYF	TRBV5-4	TRBJ2-7	NA	TRBD1	13
TGTGCCAGCAGCCCTTGGACTGCAGGGAACACCGGGGAGCTGTTTTTT	CASSPWTAGNTGELFF	TRBV14	TRBJ2-2	few	NA	16
TGTGCCAGCAGCGGAGCTCGGACAACAATGCGGGAAAAACTGTTTTTT	CASSGARTTMREKLFF	TRBV7-9	TRBJ1-4	few	NA	16
TGTGCCAGCAGCACAGCGGGGGGGCCGGCCAAAAACATTCAGTACTTC	CASSTAGGPAKNIQYF	TRBV11-2	TRBJ2-4	few	TRBD2	16
TGTGCCAGCAGCCCCGGCGGCAAGACTGAAGCTTTCTTT	CASSPGGKTEAFF	TRBV5-5	TRBJ1-1	NA	NA	13
TGTGCCAGCAGCCACCGGGGGGCCCCCTACGAGCAGTACTTC	CASSHRGAPYEQYF	TRBV7-9	TRBJ2-7	few	NA	14
TGTGCCAGCAGCCAAGCATACGAGCAGTACTTC	CASSQAYEQYF	TRBV14	TRBJ2-7	few	NA	11
TGTGCCTGGAGTGTAATGGGACTAGCGGGGGACCAAGAGACCCAGTACTTC	CAWSVMGLAGDQETQYF	TRBV30	TRBJ2-5	NA	TRBD2	17
TGTGCCAGCAGCCAAGAAGTACAGGGAAATGAGCAGTTCTTC	CASSQEVQGNEQFF	TRBV3-1	TRBJ2-1	NA	NA	14
TGTGCCATCAGTGAGGGGCAGGGGTCTGAAGCTTTCTTT	CAISEGQGSEAFF	TRBV10-3	TRBJ1-1	NA	NA	13
TGTGCCAGCAGTTTCCGGCTACGGAATGAGCAGTTCTTC	CASSFRLRNEQFF	TRBV12-3/TRBV12-4	TRBJ2-1	few	NA	13
TGCGCCAGCAGCCAAGTGGGGACCGGTACCCCACTCGACAATGAGCAGTTCTTC	CASSQVGTGTPLDNEQFF	TRBV4-1	TRBJ2-1	few	NA	18
TGTGCCAGCTCACCTCCGGGGCCTCAAGAGACCCAGTACTTC	CASSPPGPQETQYF	TRBV18	TRBJ2-5	NA	NA	14
TGTGCCAGCAGTTGGCCCGGCGGGGGCGTTTTGGAGACCCAGTACTTC	CASSWPGGGVLETQYF	TRBV11-2	TRBJ2-5	NA	NA	16
TGCGCCAGCAGCCTACAGGGTTCTCCTAGCTACGAGCAGTACTTC	CASSLQGSPSYEQYF	TRBV5-1	TRBJ2-7	NA	NA	15
TGTGCCAGCACCCCTCTGTGGGGGCCATACAATGAGCAGTTCTTC	CASTPLWGPYNEQFF	TRBV12-3/TRBV12-4	TRBJ2-1	few	NA	15
TGTGCCAGCAGCTCAGAGGGAGGCGATGAGCAGTTCTTC	CASSSEGGDEQFF	TRBV7-9	TRBJ2-1	NA	NA	13
TGTGCCAGCACTGGGGACGTTGGTCGCTCCTACAATGAGCAGTTCTTC	CASTGDVGRSYNEQFF	TRBV6-5	TRBJ2-1	few	NA	16
TGTGCCAGCAGCTTAGGGGTCGGGGACCAAGAGACCCAGTACTTC	CASSLGVGDQETQYF	TRBV11-2	TRBJ2-5	many	NA	15
TGTGCCAGCAGTTACAGGGGGCTCACGCCTTGGTCGAATGAGCAGTTCTTC	CASSYRGLTPWSNEQFF	TRBV6-2/TRBV6-3	TRBJ2-1	once	TRBD1	17
TGCGCCAGCAGCCAAGAAGGGGGGGGCAATCAGCCCCAGCATTTT	CASSQEGGGNQPQHF	TRBV4-1	TRBJ1-5	NA	NA	15
TGTGCCAGCAGCGTAGCCGGGGGGGCGGTTGGTGAGCAGTTCTTC	CASSVAGGAVGEQFF	TRBV9	TRBJ2-1	NA	TRBD2	15
TGCGCCAGCAGCCCCTCCGGCGGGGGGGCCACCTACGAGCAGTACTTC	CASSPSGGGATYEQYF	TRBV4-3	TRBJ2-7	few	TRBD2	16
TGTGCCAGCTTCTTAATGGGGGGGACTGAAGCTTTCTTT	CASFLMGGTEAFF	TRBV27	TRBJ1-1	NA	NA	13
TGCGCCAGCAGCTTGACCCTCGACAGGGTAGCTAACTATGGCTACACCTTC	CASSLTLDRVANYGYTF	TRBV5-1	TRBJ1-2	NA	TRBD1	17
TGCAGTACTAAACCGAGGAGGGTACTTTCCTACGAGCAGTACTTC	CSTKPRRVLSYEQYF	TRBV20-1	TRBJ2-7	once	NA	15
TGCAGTGCTAGATCAGCAGTTACCGGGGAGCTGTTTTTT	CSARSAVTGELFF	TRBV20-1	TRBJ2-2	NA	NA	13
TGCAGTGCTAGAAGAGTCCCGAGGGAGACCCAGTACTTC	CSARRVPRETQYF	TRBV20-1	TRBJ2-5	NA	NA	13
TGTGCCTGGAGTGTCCTTGGCGGGGGGCCTAGCTCCTACGAGCAGTACTTC	CAWSVLGGGPSSYEQYF	TRBV30	TRBJ2-7	NA	TRBD2	17
TGTGCCAGCAGCCCACGGAGGGGGGCAGCGTACTTCACAGATACGCAGTATTTT	CASSPRRGAAYFTDTQYF	TRBV9	TRBJ2-3	many	NA	18
TGTGCCAGCACTTCGGGCCGCGAATGGGCTGAAGCTTTCTTT	CASTSGREWAEAFF	TRBV6-2/TRBV6-3	TRBJ1-1	many	NA	14
TGTGCCAGCAGTCCAGGGGGGGCCGGGGAGCTGTTTTTT	CASSPGGAGELFF	TRBV7-2	TRBJ2-2	NA	NA	13
TGCGCCAGCAGCCAAGAAGTAGGTGCAGTCCTCAGGTCACCCCTCCACTTT	CASSQEVGAVLRSPLHF	TRBV4-3	TRBJ1-6	NA	NA	17
TGTGCCAGCAGCTTAGGGGTAGAGGAGCAGTTCTTC	CASSLGVEEQFF	TRBV11-2	TRBJ2-1	NA	NA	12
TGTGCCAGCAGTCCCGGCTTCTATGGCTACACCTTC	CASSPGFYGYTF	TRBV9	TRBJ1-2	NA	NA	12
TGTGCTTCGCATCAGGGCGGTGAAGCTTTCTTT	CASHQGGEAFF	TRBV12-5	TRBJ1-1	NA	NA	11
TGCGCCAACTACTGGCGGACCTCCTACAATGAGCAGTTCTTC	CANYWRTSYNEQFF	TRBV5-1	TRBJ2-1	few	NA	14
TGCGCCAGCAGCTTGGACGGCCAGACCGGGGAGCTGTTTTTT	CASSLDGQTGELFF	TRBV5-1	TRBJ2-2	NA	NA	14
TGCGCCAGCCGCGGGGGGGGAGCTGAAGCTTTCTTT	CASRGGGAEAFF	TRBV5-1	TRBJ1-1	few	NA	12
TGTGCCAGCAGTAAGGACTCGAACACCGGGGAGCTGTTTTTT	CASSKDSNTGELFF	TRBV2	TRBJ2-2	few	NA	14
TGCAGTGCTAGAGGGGGTTTAGCGGCCGGGGAGCTGTTTTTT	CSARGGLAAGELFF	TRBV20-1	TRBJ2-2	few	NA	14